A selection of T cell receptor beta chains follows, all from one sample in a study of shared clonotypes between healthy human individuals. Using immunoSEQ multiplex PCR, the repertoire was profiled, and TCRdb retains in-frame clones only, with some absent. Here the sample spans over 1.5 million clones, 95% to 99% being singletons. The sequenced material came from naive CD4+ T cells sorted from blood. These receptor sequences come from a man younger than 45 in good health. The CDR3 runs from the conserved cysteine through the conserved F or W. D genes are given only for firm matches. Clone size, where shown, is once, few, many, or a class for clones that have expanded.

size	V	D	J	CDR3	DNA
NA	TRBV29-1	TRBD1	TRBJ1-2	CSAPIPGQGADYGYTF	TGCAGCGCCCCTATCCCGGGACAGGGAGCGGACTATGGCTACACCTTC
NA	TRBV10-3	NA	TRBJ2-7	CAISEQVKGQYF	TGTGCCATCAGTGAACAGGTTAAAGGGCAGTACTTC
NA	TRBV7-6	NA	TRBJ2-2	CASSPPAGGLSANTGELFF	TGTGCCAGCAGCCCCCCGGCAGGGGGGCTGAGCGCGAACACCGGGGAGCTGTTTTTT
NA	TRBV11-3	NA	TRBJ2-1	CASSLAANNEQFF	TGTGCCAGCAGCTTGGCCGCGAACAATGAGCAGTTCTTC
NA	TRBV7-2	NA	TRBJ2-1	CASRSSNEQFF	TGTGCCAGCAGGTCGAGTAATGAGCAGTTCTTC
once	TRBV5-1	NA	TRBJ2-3	CASSSQGSDTQYF	TGCGCCAGCAGCTCACAGGGTTCAGATACGCAGTATTTT
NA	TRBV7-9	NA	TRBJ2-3	CASGRDAGTDTQYF	TGTGCCAGCGGACGGGACGCCGGCACAGATACGCAGTATTTT
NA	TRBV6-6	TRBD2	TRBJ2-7	CASSFPTTSGRHEQYF	TGTGCCAGCAGTTTTCCCACGACTAGCGGGAGACACGAGCAGTACTTC
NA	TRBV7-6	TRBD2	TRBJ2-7	CASSLAAGTSGRYEQYF	TGTGCCAGCAGCTTAGCCGCCGGGACTAGCGGGAGGTACGAGCAGTACTTC
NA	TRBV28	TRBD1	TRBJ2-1	CASTSGQDYEQFF	TGTGCCAGCACTTCGGGACAGGACTATGAGCAGTTCTTC
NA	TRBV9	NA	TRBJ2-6	CASSISSGANVLTF	TGTGCCAGCAGCATAAGCTCTGGGGCCAACGTCCTGACTTTC
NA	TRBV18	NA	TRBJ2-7	CASSPGAGGAPYEQYF	TGTGCCAGCTCACCGGGGGCAGGGGGGGCCCCCTACGAGCAGTACTTC
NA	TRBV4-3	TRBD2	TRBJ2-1	CASSHDYAGAGNEQFF	TGCGCCAGCAGCCACGATTATGCGGGAGCCGGCAATGAGCAGTTCTTC
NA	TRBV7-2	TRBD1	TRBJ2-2	CASSLPWTGWDTGELFF	TGTGCCAGCAGCTTACCGTGGACAGGGTGGGACACCGGGGAGCTGTTTTTT